The clone carrying this T cell receptor (beta chain) was recorded at least ten times. Its antigen is as yet unknown. CDR3 length: 16 residues. V dropped 5 bases and J dropped 3 bases, with 20 bases sitting between them. This sample is drawn from a study of regulatory T cells in long-lasting Graves disease. Study observations and caveats: Persistent patients shared more public clonotypes (over 2,500) than new patients (966).

Building the TCR beta libraries relied on iRepertoire HTBI primers, and CDR3 regions underwent Arm-PCR. TCRdb independently ran MiXCR on the multiplex PCR reads; one entry per CDR3 protein. The profile shows some 430,000 distinct CDR3 sequences, about a fifth of them singletons. Time point: persistent/refractory GD, antithyroid drugs over 5 years with positive TRAb. PBMC RNA served as the TCR library source. The sample consisted of peripheral blood mononuclear cells (PBMCs), taken when the disease was refractory, from a patient treated with antithyroid drugs. This sequence joins TRBV12-3 or TRBV12-4 and TRBJ2-7, with D perhaps TRBD1 or TRBD2 (5 bases each). The receptor comes from a female donor with Graves disease. CDR3 sequence reads: CASSTLKRGQGYEQYF. CDR3 nucleotide sequence: TGTGCCAGCAGTACCCTGAAGAGGGGCCAGGGCTACGAGCAGTACTTC.